Given below is one T cell receptor (beta chain) in context. Its antigen is undetermined. This sample was included in a study of T-cell reconstitution after alpha-beta-depleted transplantation in children. Preparation of the TCRbeta library used unique molecular identifiers. TCRdb reprocessed the PCR reads via MiXCR and lists one record per CDR3 protein. The table lists 300,000 to 400,000 distinct CDR3 sequences, 16% of them singletons. The study, taken as a whole, reports: Day-60 TCRbeta diversity that was high in some patients was derived from surviving recipient T cells and thymic progenitors. Hyperexpanded clones declined; after one year, newly produced T cells mostly supplied diversity. Expanded graft clones, several hundred of them, were reportedly the source of alpha-beta T cells about two months after transplant.

Germline assignment: CDR1 SEHNR and CDR2 FQNEAQ (reference sequence). Trimming left V 2 bases short and J 4 bases short, with 17 bases between. The CDR3 covers 16 residues. The TCR was taken from a male patient aged 2 to 10 who had a stem cell transplant for acute lymphoblastic leukemia, so the T cells may come from the graft donor. This sequence joins TRBV7-9 and TRBJ2-5; possible D gene TRBD2, 5 bases. This specimen consisted of PBMCs, mostly from graft donor cells, obtained 360 days after TCRalphabeta/CD19-depleted stem cell transplant. CDR3 nucleotide sequence: TGTGCCAGCAGCTTACGAGGGTTCGACCGAAGAGAGACCCAGTACTTC. It translates to CASSLRGFDRRETQYF. The full variable domain, rest sourced from reference TRBV7-9 and TRBJ2-5, is DTGVSQNPRHKITKRGQNVTFRCDPISEHNRLYWYRQTLGQGPEFLTYFQNEAQLEKSRLLSDRFSAERPKGSFSTLEIQRTEQGDSAMYLCASSLRGFDRRETQYFGPGTRLLVL.